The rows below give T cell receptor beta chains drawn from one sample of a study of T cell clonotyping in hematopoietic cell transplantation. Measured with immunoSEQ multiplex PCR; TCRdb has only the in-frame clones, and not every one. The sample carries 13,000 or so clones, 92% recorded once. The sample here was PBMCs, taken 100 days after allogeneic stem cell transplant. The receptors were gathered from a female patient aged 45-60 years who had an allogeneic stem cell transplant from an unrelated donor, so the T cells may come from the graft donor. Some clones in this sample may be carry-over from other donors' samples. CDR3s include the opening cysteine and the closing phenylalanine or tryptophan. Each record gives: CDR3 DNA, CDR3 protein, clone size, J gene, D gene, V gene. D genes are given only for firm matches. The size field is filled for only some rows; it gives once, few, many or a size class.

TGTGCCACCAGCAGAGGGGACAGCACTAATGAAAAACTGTTTTTT,CATSRGDSTNEKLFF,-,TRBJ1-4,TRBD1,TRBV15
TGTGCCAGCAGCTTAAAAGCAACGCCCTCCTACGAGCAGTACTTC,CASSLKATPSYEQYF,-,TRBJ2-7,-,TRBV11-2
TGCAGCGTTGAAGAGTTTATTGGGTTGGGGGGCTACACCTTC,CSVEEFIGLGGYTF,-,TRBJ1-2,-,TRBV29-1
TGTGCCAGCAGCTTAGCGGTAATGAAAGATACGCAGTATTTT,CASSLAVMKDTQYF,once,TRBJ2-3,-,TRBV7-2
TGTGCCAGCAGTCCATTACATAGGAGGGAGACCCAGTACTTC,CASSPLHRRETQYF,-,TRBJ2-5,-,TRBV6-6
TGTGCCAGCAGTGCCAATCTCGACTATGGCTACACCTTC,CASSANLDYGYTF,-,TRBJ1-2,-,TRBV27
TGTGCCTGGTCTGGACAGCTGCCCACCGGGGAGCTGTTTTTT,CAWSGQLPTGELFF,-,TRBJ2-2,-,TRBV30
TGTGCCAGCAGCGTCAAGGCCTGGACAGATACGCAGTATTTT,CASSVKAWTDTQYF,-,TRBJ2-3,-,TRBV9
TGCGCCAGCAGCGCATCTGTGACAGGGAACTCTGGAAACACCATATATTTT,CASSASVTGNSGNTIYF,-,TRBJ1-3,TRBD1,TRBV5-1
TGTGCCAGCAGCCGCCTTGGGGCGGTTAGCACAGATACGCAGTATTTT,CASSRLGAVSTDTQYF,-,TRBJ2-3,-,TRBV14
TGTGCCAGCAGTGAACGGCTAGGGGGGAACTACGAGCAGTACTTC,CASSERLGGNYEQYF,once,TRBJ2-7,-,TRBV6-1
TGTGCCAGCAGCTCCCGGGGGTACGAGCAGTACTTC,CASSSRGYEQYF,-,TRBJ2-7,-,TRBV7-8
TGTGCCAGTAAGGATGGGGGGACCAGCACAGATACGCAGTATTTT,CASKDGGTSTDTQYF,-,TRBJ2-3,-,TRBV19